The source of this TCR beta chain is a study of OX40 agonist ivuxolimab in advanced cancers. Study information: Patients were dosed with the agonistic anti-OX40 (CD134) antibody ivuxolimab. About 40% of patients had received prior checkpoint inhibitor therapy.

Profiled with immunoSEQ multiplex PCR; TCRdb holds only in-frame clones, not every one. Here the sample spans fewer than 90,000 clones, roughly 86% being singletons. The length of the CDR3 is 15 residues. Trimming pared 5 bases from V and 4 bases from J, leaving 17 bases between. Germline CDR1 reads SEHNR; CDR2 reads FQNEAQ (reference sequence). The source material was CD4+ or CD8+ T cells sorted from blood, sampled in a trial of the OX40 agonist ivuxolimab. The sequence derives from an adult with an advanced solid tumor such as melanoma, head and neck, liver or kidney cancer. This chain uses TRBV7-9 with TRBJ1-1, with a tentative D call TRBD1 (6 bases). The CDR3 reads CASSQLRGAGTEAFF. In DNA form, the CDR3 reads TGTGCCAGCAGCCAATTAAGGGGGGCGGGCACTGAAGCTTTCTTT.